The present T cell receptor (beta chain) was sequenced within a study of blood T cell repertoires in COVID-19. Study-wide context: Samples came from the United States, Italy and Spain, spanning acute and convalescent COVID-19. Sample material is recorded as cDNA or gDNA derived from T cells, B-cell-depleted T cells, or PBMCs.

Seattle-derived patients entered the study during active infection and were followed longitudinally. After removal of 3 bases from V and 4 bases from J, the junction contained 9 bases not matched to a gene. The length of the CDR3 is 16 residues. Germline assignment: CDR1 SGHRS and CDR2 YFSETQ. Source study methods: Cell counts per sample came from amplifying reference gene primers. The method was immunoSEQ multiplex PCR; TCRdb's version includes in-frame clones alone and lacks a portion of them. V and J calls and clone size are copied from that table; D and trimming were computed from the DNA. This sample has fewer than 450,000 clones, with approximately 88% found just once.

What was sequenced was peripheral blood. The origin of this receptor is a woman aged 45 to 65 with COVID-19, enrolled during active disease. The V gene is TRBV5-1, the J gene TRBJ1-2; 10 nucleotides match TRBD1. CDR3 in amino acids: CASSSLRDRGFYGYTF. The CDR3 DNA sequence: TGCGCCAGCAGCTCTCTCCGGGACAGGGGCTTCTATGGCTACACCTTC.